What follows are 10 T cell receptor beta chains derived from one specimen sequenced in a study of PD-1 blockade in classical Hodgkin lymphoma. The time point here: newly diagnosed, previously untreated cHL patient sample. Researchers used magnetic negative selection to pull out pure CD4+ T cells from thawed PBMCs. Using immunoSEQ multiplex PCR, the repertoire was profiled, and TCRdb retains in-frame clones only, with some absent. The data contain roughly 23,000 clones, approximately 91% of them singletons. Sequenced: CD4+ T cells from blood. Receptors were obtained from a human donor with classical Hodgkin lymphoma.

This chain connects TRBV11-3 to TRBJ2-1; 8 bases are a match to TRBD2. Losses at the gene ends were 5 bases for V and 2 bases for J; bases not matched to a gene: 5. The CDR3 contains 15 residues. The germline V gene encodes CDR1 SGHNT and CDR2 YENEEA. The CDR3 region has the DNA TGTGCCAGCAGCCCCACTAGCGGCCCCTACAATGAGCAGTTCTTC. Its protein is CASSPTSGPYNEQFF.

This sequence joins TRBV7-3 and TRBJ2-7, with 7 bases identical to TRBD2. The germline CDR1 and CDR2 sequences are SGHTA and FQGTGA. The CDR3 spans 15 residues. The ends lost 2 bases at V and 2 bases at J; junction bases unmatched: 6. CDR3 sequence (DNA): TGTGCCAGCAGCTTACAGAGCGGGATAGCCTACGAGCAGTACTTC. This gives the protein CASSLQSGIAYEQYF.

This clone occurred a few times. J is TRBJ1-2 and V is TRBV30; D remains unclear. The CDR3 runs to 13 residues. From germline, CDR1 is GTSNPN and CDR2 SVGIG (reference sequence). The V and J ends lost 3 bases and 8 bases respectively, with 16 bases between them. The CDR3 spells CAWSTSWQGGYTF. CDR3 bases: TGTGCCTGGAGCACAAGTTGGCAAGGCGGCTACACCTTC.

The J gene is TRBJ1-2, the V gene TRBV6-1; 7 positions match TRBD1. The germline gives CDR1 MNHNS, CDR2 SASEGT. This CDR3 is 18 amino acids long. Unmatched junction bases numbered 15, after V lost 0 bases and J lost 5 bases. CDR3 loop: CASSEALTPGQILYGYTF. In nucleotides, the CDR3 is TGTGCCAGCAGTGAAGCGCTGACCCCGGGACAGATACTTTATGGCTACACCTTC.

The V call is TRBV10-2, the J call TRBJ1-2; no clear D. Germline lookup yields CDR1 WSHSY and CDR2 SAAADI. The CDR3 consists of 12 residues. V was shortened by 3 bases and J by 3 bases, with 5 bases between the two germline ends. In DNA, the CDR3 is TGCGCCAGCAGTGACAACTACTATGGCTACACCTTC. Residues: CASSDNYYGYTF.

The chain couples TRBV9 to TRBJ1-3; weak D call: TRBD1 (5 bases). The germline V gene has CDR1 SGDLS and CDR2 YYNGEE. The CDR3 consists of 14 residues. V lost 3 bases and J lost 4, with 11 bases in between. As DNA, the CDR3 is TGTGCCAGCAGCGGCGGGACCCTGGGAAACACCATATATTTT. Translated, it gives CASSGGTLGNTIYF. The full variable domain, rest sourced from reference TRBV9 and TRBJ1-3, is DSGVTQTPKHLITATGQRVTLRCSPRSGDLSVYWYQQSLDQGLQFLIQYYNGEERAKGNILERFSAQQFPDLHSELNLSSLELGDSALYFCASSGGTLGNTIYFGEGSWLTVV.

The CDR3 nucleotides read TGCGCCAGCAGTGAATTAAGCGGACGGGCAGATACGCAGTATTTT. Its translation is CASSELSGRADTQYF. This chain joins TRBV10-1 and TRBJ2-3, with a weak D call TRBD2 (5 bases). CDR3 length equals 15 residues. CDR1 and CDR2 from the germline V gene are WNHNN and SYGVQD (reference sequence). V lost 3 bases, J lost 4 bases, and 14 bases lay in between.

CDR3 sequence: CASGRGGHAYEQYF. The CDR3 DNA follows: TGTGCCTCTGGAAGAGGGGGCCATGCCTACGAGCAGTACTTC. This chain links TRBV6-6 with TRBJ2-7; TRBD1 agrees at 7 bases. V was pared by 11 bases and J by 2 bases, with 12 bases of the junction left unmatched. The length of the CDR3 is 14 residues. CDR1 is MNHNY, CDR2 SVGAGI, per germline (reference sequence).

The chain is built from TRBV7-6 and TRBJ1-6; D is possibly TRBD1 (5 bases). The CDR3 is 18 amino acids. V shed 1 base and J shed 0 bases, with 13 bases lying between them. Germline V gives CDR1 SGHVS, CDR2 FNYEAQ. The CDR3 nucleotides read TGTGCCAGCAGCTTAGTAGGTCCAGGGAGCTCCTATAATTCACCCCTCCACTTT. It yields the protein CASSLVGPGSSYNSPLHF.

The genes are TRBV7-3 and TRBJ2-6; D call uncertain. Germline V lookup: CDR1 SGHTA, CDR2 FQGTGA. Trimming cost V 5 bases and J 1 base, with 9 bases left between them. The CDR3 length is 15 residues. The DNA for the CDR3 is TGTGCCAGCAGCCCTTCTCTTTCTGGGGCCAACGTCCTGACTTTC. This codes for CASSPSLSGANVLTF.